This TCR beta chain comes out of a study of blood T cells in healthy people across ages. Points from the study as a whole: It was held that the diversity estimates obtained from one million T cells were underestimates.

The CDR3 covers 18 residues. J lost 4 bases, V lost 4 bases, and 8 bases had no gene match. The V gene's germline CDR1 is MNHEY and CDR2 SVGAGI. Each donor's blood draw was 8.5 to 10 milliliters of peripheral blood. Concerning this clonotype: Its antigen remains unidentified.

Sample-barcoded 5' priming and a J-beta primer mix drove a second PCR of roughly 7 to 11 cycles. A single record per CDR3 protein comes from TCRdb applying MiXCR to the 5' RACE reads. The top ten clones hold about 11% of a sample with 1.6 million or so distinct CDR3 sequences, roughly 32% of them seen once. This receptor was taken from a woman aged 25 to 39 in good health. The sequenced sample was blood. This chain connects TRBV6-5 to TRBJ2-3, with TRBD2 identical over 16 bases. CDR3 sequence reads: CASSFPGLAGGPPDTQYF. CDR3 in DNA: TGTGCCAGCAGTTTCCCGGGACTAGCGGGGGGGCCCCCAGATACGCAGTATTTT.